These 29 T cell receptor beta chains originate from one sample sequenced in a study of blood T cells in healthy people across ages. It was with a sample-barcoded 5' primer and a J-beta primer mix that a second PCR of roughly 7 to 12 cycles was run. One entry per CDR3 protein, called by TCRdb with MiXCR from the 5' RACE reads. The sample has over 600,000 distinct CDR3 sequences; over 40% are singletons. The sample consisted of blood. These receptors originate from a man older than 75 in good health.

The V and J genes are TRBV6-5 and TRBJ2-5; tentative D call: TRBD2 (6 bases). Germline values: CDR1 MNHEY, CDR2 SVGAGI. The CDR3 covers 15 residues. With 0 bases removed from V and 5 bases from J, the gap between germline ends came to 13 bases. CDR3 sequence: CASSYSTLAGETQYF. DNA for the CDR3: TGTGCCAGCAGTTACTCGACACTAGCCGGGGAGACCCAGTACTTC.

V and J are TRBV5-1 and TRBJ2-3, with TRBD1 as a possible D gene (5 bases). This CDR3 has 14 amino acids. CDR1 and CDR2 (germline): SGHRS, YFSETQ. Trimming pared 7 bases from V and 2 bases from J, leaving 14 bases between. The CDR3 DNA follows: TGCGCCAGCCGAAGGACAAGTAACACAGATACGCAGTATTTT. This codes for CASRRTSNTDTQYF.

This chain uses TRBV24-1 with TRBJ1-2, with TRBD1 identical over 9 bases. V lost 9 bases, J lost 7 bases, and 8 bases stayed unmatched. From germline, CDR1 is KGHDR and CDR2 SFDVKD. CDR3 length equals 13 residues. In DNA, the CDR3 is TGTGCCACCCAGGGACAGGGCGGTGGTGGCTACACCTTC. Its translation: CATQGQGGGGYTF.

The gene calls are TRBV4-3 and TRBJ1-1; D gene uncertain. The CDR3 runs 14 residues. Trimming pared 2 bases from V and 1 base from J, leaving 8 bases between. Germline loops: CDR1 LGHNA, CDR2 YSLEER. Here the CDR3 DNA reads TGCGCCAGCAGCCAAATTCTGGAGAACACTGAAGCTTTCTTT. It encodes CASSQILENTEAFF.

The chain combines TRBV4-3 with TRBJ2-3; TRBD1 might be the D (6 bases). Trimming removed 3 bases from V and 3 bases from J, with 10 bases in between. Germline V lookup: CDR1 LGHNA, CDR2 YSLEER. The CDR3 contains 14 residues. CDR3 in amino acids: CASSQGAGTDTQYF. The DNA for the CDR3 is TGCGCCAGCAGCCAGGGGGCGGGTACAGATACGCAGTATTTT.

In this sample, this clonotype turned up a few times. This sequence joins TRBV7-2 and TRBJ2-1; D call uncertain. The CDR3 extends over 13 amino acids. Between the trimmed V and J ends, which lost 2 bases and 4 bases, there was a span of 6 bases. Germline CDR1 reads SGHTA; CDR2 reads FQGNSA. CDR3 loop: CASSLRHYNEQFF. The CDR3, as DNA: TGTGCCAGCAGCTTAAGGCATTACAATGAGCAGTTCTTC.

Notes on this clonotype: This may stem from a read error, because a much larger clone lies one nucleotide away. The V and J genes are TRBV10-3 and TRBJ2-1; 7 positions agree with TRBD1. The germline V gene encodes CDR1 ENHRY and CDR2 SYGVKD. The length of the CDR3 is 14 residues. V dropped 8 bases and J dropped 10; count of bases not matched to a gene: 14. The CDR3 region has the DNA TGTGCCATCGGGGACAGTAGTTCGGGCTACGAGCAGTTCTTC. Translated: CAIGDSSSGYEQFF.

The V gene is TRBV10-3, the J gene TRBJ2-2, with 7 positions matching TRBD2. V dropped 4 bases and J dropped 4; count of bases not matched to a gene: 9. In germline, CDR1 is ENHRY, CDR2 SYGVKD. CDR3 size: 16 residues. The CDR3 sequence: CAISVLGGSITGELFF. The CDR3 bases are TGTGCCATCAGTGTCTTGGGGGGGTCGATCACCGGGGAGCTGTTTTTT.

This clonotype occurred a few times. The V call is TRBV5-1, the J call TRBJ2-3; 9 bases match TRBD1. From germline, CDR1 is SGHRS and CDR2 YFSETQ. The J segment lost 0 bases and the V segment lost 3 bases, leaving 5 bases of the junction unmatched. The CDR3 runs to 16 residues. CDR3 DNA: TGCGCCAGCAGCTCGGGGACAGGGCTTAGCACAGATACGCAGTATTTT. Translation: CASSSGTGLSTDTQYF.

J is TRBJ2-6 and V is TRBV3-1, with TRBD2 matching over 10 bases. Germline V gives CDR1 LGHDT, CDR2 YNNKEL (reference sequence). This CDR3 contains 19 residues. The J segment lost 4 bases and the V segment lost 6 bases, leaving 15 bases of the junction unmatched. The CDR3 here is CASRKTGASGRAGANVLTF. The CDR3 region has the DNA TGTGCCAGCAGAAAGACGGGGGCTAGCGGGAGAGCAGGGGCCAACGTCCTGACTTTC.

Comments on this clonotype: At one of its ends the junction is not consistent with the germline gene, which may arise from a read error. CDR3 region: CAGSAGETQYF. In nucleotides, the CDR3 is TGTGCCGGGAGTGCCGGCGAGACCCAGTACTTC. The chain employs TRBV30 and TRBJ2-5, with D perhaps TRBD2 (5 bases). The CDR3 covers 11 residues. In germline, CDR1 is GTSNPN, CDR2 SVGIG (reference sequence).

The chain recombines TRBV20-1 with TRBJ1-2, with TRBD1 matching over 9 bases. CDR1 is DFQATT and CDR2 is SNEGSKA in the germline V gene (reference sequence). This CDR3 has 15 amino acids. J was trimmed by 6 bases and V by 0 bases; bases with no gene match: 8. CDR3: CSARDRDRAFNGYTF. CDR3 sequence (DNA): TGCAGTGCTAGAGATCGGGACAGGGCTTTTAATGGCTACACCTTC.

The gene calls are TRBV5-8 and TRBJ1-1, with TRBD1 identical over 9 bases. With 0 bases clipped from V and 5 bases from J, the junction kept 2 bases outside the gene matches. The germline CDR1 and CDR2 sequences are SGHTS and YDEGEE. The length of the CDR3 is 14 residues. CDR3 in DNA: TGTGCCAGCAGCTTGGACAGGGGGCGAACTGAAGCTTTCTTT. Translated, it gives CASSLDRGRTEAFF. Full variable domain (rest looked up from reference TRBV5-8 and TRBJ1-1): EAGVTQSPTHLIKTRGQQATLRCSPISGHTSVYWYQQALGLGLQFLLWYDEGEERNRGNFPPRFSGRQFPNYSSELNVNALELEDSALYLCASSLDRGRTEAFFGQGTRLTVV.

CDR3 region: CSAKTGAGSNQPQHF. For the CDR3, the DNA is TGCAGTGCCAAGACAGGGGCCGGGAGCAATCAGCCCCAGCATTTT. The rearrangement uses TRBV20-1 and TRBJ1-5, with 8 bases matching TRBD1. The CDR3 has 15 residues. V lost 6 bases, J lost 1 base, and 8 bases stayed unmatched. Germline V gives CDR1 DFQATT, CDR2 SNEGSKA (reference sequence).

The CDR3 region is CASGTGGYEQYF. The CDR3 DNA reads as TGTGCCAGCGGGACAGGGGGCTACGAGCAGTACTTC. The V gene is TRBV3-1, the J gene TRBJ2-7; 11 bases agree with TRBD1. Germline trimming cut 8 bases from V and 3 bases from J; bases unmatched to any gene: 0. From germline, CDR1 is LGHDT and CDR2 YNNKEL (reference sequence). This CDR3 has 12 residues.

The gene calls are TRBV12-3 or TRBV12-4 and TRBJ2-1; D may match TRBD1 or TRBD2 (6 bases each). The CDR3 extends over 14 amino acids. Trimming took 8 bases from V and 1 from J, leaving 12 bases between them. CDR3 nucleotides: TGTGCCAGCCCGCGAGGGGGGTCCTACAATGAGCAGTTCTTC. The encoded protein is CASPRGGSYNEQFF.

The chain uses TRBV10-1 and TRBJ2-1; TRBD2 is a possible D gene (6 bases). The DNA matches TRBJ2-7 better at its end, which makes the J call doubtful. This CDR3 is 16 amino acids long. Germline V gene lookup returns CDR1 WNHNN and CDR2 SYGVQD (reference sequence). The CDR3 DNA sequence: TGCGCCAGCAGTGAGTTAGCGGTCAGCTCCTACAATGAGCAGTACTTC. It translates to CASSELAVSSYNEQYF.

The chain links TRBV6-2 or TRBV6-3 to TRBJ2-1; D not certain. Trimming took 6 bases from V and 2 from J, leaving 17 bases between them. CDR1 and CDR2 (germline): MNHEY, SVGEGT. The CDR3 covers 16 residues. The CDR3 loop reads CASRKGLETTYNEQFF. The DNA for the CDR3 is TGTGCCAGCAGAAAAGGTCTAGAAACCACCTACAATGAGCAGTTCTTC.

The rearrangement links TRBV27 to TRBJ2-5; 8 bases fit TRBD2. The J call may be mistaken, given a closer DNA end match to TRBJ2-7. Germline V gene sequence: CDR1 MNHEY, CDR2 SMNVEV (reference sequence). This CDR3 is built from 14 residues. The CDR3, as DNA: TGTGCCAGCAGTCCCGGAGCGGGGGAGGGCGAGCAGTACTTC. This encodes CASSPGAGEGEQYF.

This clonotype occurred once. The chain joins TRBV16 to TRBJ2-4; no firm D call. Judging by the DNA end, TRBJ2-5 fits better; the J call may be wrong. The CDR3 contains 15 residues. Per germline, CDR1 KGHSY and CDR2 FQNENV. In DNA, the CDR3 is TGTGCCAGCAGCCAAGGTTCCGGAGTTCAAGAGACCCAGTACTTC. Translated: CASSQGSGVQETQYF.

J is TRBJ2-4 and V is TRBV4-3; TRBD1 matches at 8 bases. The DNA end is a closer match to TRBJ2-7, so the J assignment may be wrong. This CDR3 is 16 amino acids long. Germline V CDR1 and CDR2: LGHNA, YSLEER. The CDR3 DNA sequence: TGCGCCAGCAGCCAAGATAGGGCAGGGGGCTTCGGCGAGCAGTACTTC. It encodes CASSQDRAGGFGEQYF.

The chain links TRBV5-4 to TRBJ1-4; D is unclear. Germline V lookup: CDR1 SGHNT, CDR2 YYREEE (reference sequence). This CDR3 region has 15 residues. V was pared by 2 bases and J by 6 bases, with 14 bases between. The DNA of the CDR3 is TGTGCCAGCAGCTTACTGGGCCCCGGGGATGAAAAACTGTTTTTT. Translated, it gives CASSLLGPGDEKLFF.

A few counts support this clonotype. The genes are TRBV4-3 and TRBJ2-7, with D possibly being TRBD1 (5 bases). Germline values: CDR1 LGHNA, CDR2 YSLEER. The germline V and J ends were trimmed by 4 bases and 6 bases, with 13 bases remaining between them. CDR3 length: 13 residues. This chain's CDR3 is CASSRGMGTEQYF. The DNA of the CDR3 is TGCGCCAGCAGCCGGGGCATGGGCACCGAGCAGTACTTC.

The genes are TRBV3-1 and TRBJ2-4; the D gene is possibly TRBD2 (5 bases). The CDR3 has 17 amino acids. Between the trimmed V and J ends, which lost 2 bases and 5 bases, there was a span of 19 bases. Germline V gene sequence: CDR1 LGHDT, CDR2 YNNKEL (reference sequence). The DNA of the CDR3 is TGTGCCAGCAGCCAAACTAATAATGGGCCTAGCCAAAACATTCAGTACTTC. This sequence encodes CASSQTNNGPSQNIQYF. The whole variable domain, filled in from reference TRBV3-1 and TRBJ2-4, reads DTAVSQTPKYLVTQMGNDKSIKCEQNLGHDTMYWYKQDSKKFLKIMFSYNNKELIINETVPNRFSPKSPDKAHLNLHINSLELGDSAVYFCASSQTNNGPSQNIQYFGAGTRLSVL.

The chain carries TRBV7-3 and TRBJ2-1; no firm D call. Looked up from germline, CDR1 is SGHTA and CDR2 is FQGTGA. V shed 5 bases and J shed 7 bases, with 6 bases lying between them. The length of the CDR3 is 11 residues. CDR3 region: CASSMGNEQFF. CDR3 sequence (DNA): TGTGCCAGCAGCATGGGGAATGAGCAGTTCTTC.

The V and J genes are TRBV6-5 and TRBJ2-3, with 8 nucleotides matching TRBD2. Germline assignment: CDR1 MNHEY and CDR2 SVGAGI. The V segment lost 6 bases and the J segment 1 base; nucleotides outside the gene matches: 9. This CDR3 is 16 amino acids long. The CDR3 loop reads CASRPIAGTRTDTQYF. CDR3 sequence (DNA): TGTGCCAGCAGACCTATAGCGGGGACCCGCACAGATACGCAGTATTTT.

The table lists this clonotype with a few counts. V gene TRBV5-1 combines with J gene TRBJ1-1; 7 nucleotides align to TRBD1. Germline CDR1 and CDR2: SGHRS and YFSETQ. V lost 3 bases, J lost 0 bases, and 8 bases stayed unmatched. The CDR3 contains 16 residues. The chain's CDR3 is CASSSRDSDMNTEAFF. The DNA of the CDR3 is TGCGCCAGCAGCTCACGGGACAGTGACATGAACACTGAAGCTTTCTTT.

As regards this clonotype: A read error may be the cause here, since a much bigger clone is one base away. The V gene is TRBV6-2 or TRBV6-3, the J gene TRBJ2-1; D is unresolved. Germline values: CDR1 MNHEY, CDR2 SVGEGT. The length of the CDR3 is 13 residues. V lost 5 bases to trimming and J lost 5 bases, with 10 bases between them. The CDR3 protein is CASSTTEHNEQFF. DNA of the CDR3: TGTGCCAGCAGTACCACAGAGCACAATGAGCAGTTCTTC.

V is TRBV12-3 or TRBV12-4 and J is TRBJ1-6; no clear D gene. The V and J ends lost 1 base and 7 bases respectively, with 11 bases between them. CDR3 size: 15 residues. The DNA for the CDR3 is TGTGCCAGCAGTTTAGTAGGCGACCTCAATTCACCCCTCCACTTT. The encoded protein is CASSLVGDLNSPLHF.